Sequencing of this T cell receptor (beta chain) was carried out in a study of blood T cell repertoires in COVID-19. Study background: Donors in the United States, Italy and Spain gave samples during acute or convalescent COVID-19. Sources were T cells, B-cell-depleted T cells, or PBMCs; the material itself was cDNA or gDNA.

This clone has only a few counts. In the original processing: Quantification of nucleated cells was approximated via reference gene primer amplification. Here immunoSEQ multiplex PCR was the method, and the copy in TCRdb shows in-frame clones only, minus some. From that table come the V and J calls and clone size; the DNA was used to work out D and trimming. The sample lists fewer than 250,000 clones, about 88% seen once, with about 5% in the top ten. This TCR derives from a woman between 35 and 50 years old with acute or convalescent COVID-19. The sample taken for sequencing was peripheral blood.

The CDR3 DNA follows: TGCGCCAGCAGCCGCGGGGGGTTTGACAGGGAAATTAGAAATACGCAGTATTTT. Translating it yields CASSRGGFDREIRNTQYF. The J gene is TRBJ2-3, the V gene TRBV4-1; maybe TRBD2 (8 bases). The CDR3 has 18 amino acids. With 4 bases removed from V and 7 bases from J, the gap between germline ends came to 27 bases. Germline assignment: CDR1 MGHRA and CDR2 YSYEKL.